This TCR beta chain was found in a study of T cell responses to AZD1222 COVID-19 vaccine. Germline lookup yields CDR1 SGDLS and CDR2 YYNGEE. V was trimmed by 4 bases and J by 0 bases, leaving 10 bases between them. The CDR3 is made up of 15 amino acids. Assay used: immunoSEQ multiplex PCR; TCRdb lists only in-frame clones, some missing. The top ten hold around 0.98% of the sample, which has roughly 150,000 clones, around 92% seen once. This receptor was identified in an adult who received the AZD1222 COVID-19 vaccine. This sequence joins TRBV9 and TRBJ2-2; D is uncertain. The sample was peripheral blood, taken 28 days after the second AZD1222 dose. The CDR3 loop is CASSPNSANTGELFF. CDR3 DNA: TGTGCCAGCAGCCCAAACAGTGCGAACACCGGGGAGCTGTTTTTT.